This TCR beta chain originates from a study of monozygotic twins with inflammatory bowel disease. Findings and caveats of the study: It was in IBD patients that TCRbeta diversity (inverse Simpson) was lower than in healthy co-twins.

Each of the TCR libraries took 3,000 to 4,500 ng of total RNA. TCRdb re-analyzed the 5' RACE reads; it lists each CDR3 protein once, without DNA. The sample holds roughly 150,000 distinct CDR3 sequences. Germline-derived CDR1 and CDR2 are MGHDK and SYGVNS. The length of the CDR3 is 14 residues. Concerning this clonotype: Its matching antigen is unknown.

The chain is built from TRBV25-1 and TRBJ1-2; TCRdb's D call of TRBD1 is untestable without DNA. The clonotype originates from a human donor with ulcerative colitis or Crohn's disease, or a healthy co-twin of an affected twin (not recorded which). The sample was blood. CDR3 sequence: CASSDDRVGYGYTF.